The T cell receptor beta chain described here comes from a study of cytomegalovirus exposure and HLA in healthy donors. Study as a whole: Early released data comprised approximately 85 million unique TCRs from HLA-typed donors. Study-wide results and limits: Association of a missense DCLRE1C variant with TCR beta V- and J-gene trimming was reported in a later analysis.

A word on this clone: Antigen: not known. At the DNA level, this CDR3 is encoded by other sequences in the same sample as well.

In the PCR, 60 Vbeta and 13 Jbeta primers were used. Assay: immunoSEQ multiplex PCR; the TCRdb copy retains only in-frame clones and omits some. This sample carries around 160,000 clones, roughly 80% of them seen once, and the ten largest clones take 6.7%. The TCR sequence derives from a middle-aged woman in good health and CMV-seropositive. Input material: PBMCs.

CDR3 in amino acids: CASSEDRAGNTIYF. CDR3 in DNA: TGTGCCAGCAGTGAAGACAGGGCTGGAAACACCATATATTTT. V is TRBV6-1 and J is TRBJ1-3; a possible D gene is TRBD1 (6 bases). The germline gives CDR1 MNHNS, CDR2 SASEGT. Trimming left V 1 base short and J 2 bases short, with 6 bases between. The CDR3 extends over 14 amino acids.